The rows below give T cell receptor beta chains drawn from one sample of a study of blood T cell repertoires in COVID-19. Only in-frame clones appear in the TCRdb table, and some are missing; sequencing was by immunoSEQ multiplex PCR. The sample has around 21,000 clones; roughly 90% are singletons. Sample: peripheral blood. These receptors were collected from a human donor in a cohort sampled during active COVID-19. CDR3s include the opening cysteine and the closing phenylalanine or tryptophan. Where a row states a size, it is once, few, many or the class of an expanded clone; other rows omit it.

CDR3aa	j_gene	v_gene	abundance
CASSLGGVGYGYTF	TRBJ1-2	TRBV27	-
CASSSPPGQPTYSEAFF	TRBJ1-1	TRBV7-9	-
CASLNRDRVTGELFF	TRBJ2-2	TRBV19	few
CASSDQGQGNQPQHF	TRBJ1-5	TRBV19	-
CASSEAPGASPGQTNTEAFF	TRBJ1-1	TRBV6-1	-
CASSLGVRTVYNEQFF	TRBJ2-1	TRBV7-3	-
CASSLEPQDRDFYEQYF	TRBJ2-7	TRBV5-1	-
CASSPPSGTGAGQPQHF	TRBJ1-5	TRBV18	-
CASSVVRGGFSSTDTQYF	TRBJ2-3	TRBV9	-
CASSFRSEDGYTF	TRBJ1-2	TRBV3-1/TRBV3-2	-
CASSPPSREDQETQYF	TRBJ2-5	TRBV3-1/TRBV3-2	-
CAWSVGSGVADTQYF	TRBJ2-3	TRBV30	-
CASSFRGHGYEQYF	TRBJ2-7	TRBV11-3	-
CASSVQVLGEQYF	TRBJ2-7	TRBV19	-
CASSDRVQEKLFF	TRBJ1-4	TRBV9	-
CASSDTGGYEQFF	TRBJ2-1	TRBV6-1	-
CASSIGTGGSYEQYF	TRBJ2-7	TRBV27	-
CASSEPGRNQPQHF	TRBJ1-5	TRBV6-1	-
CASSLEGPDTEAFF	TRBJ1-1	TRBV11-3	-
CASSQIAGGPTDTQYF	TRBJ2-3	TRBV4-2	-